This is a list of T cell receptor beta chains from one sample in a study of T and B cells in COVID-19 patients. TCRdb used MiXCR to reprocess the multiplex PCR reads, holding one entry per CDR3 protein. The sample includes about 16,000 distinct CDR3 sequences, under 35% of them seen just once. Sequencing was done on a sample of blood. These receptor sequences come from a human donor who had recovered from COVID-19. CDR3s include the opening cysteine and the closing phenylalanine or tryptophan. The D gene is left open where the match is weak. The size field is filled for only some rows; it gives once, few, many or a size class.

CDR3aa,CDR3nt,d_gene,abundance,j_gene,v_gene
CASSRGSIGRENNEQFF,TGTGCCAGCAGCCGGGGATCCATCGGGAGGGAGAACAATGAGCAGTTCTTC,TRBD2,few,TRBJ2-1,TRBV5-6
CASRGNGWSNEQFF,TGTGCCAGCAGGGGGAACGGGTGGAGCAATGAGCAGTTCTTC,NA,large,TRBJ2-1,TRBV6-5
CASSDRGFGSADTQYF,TGTGCCAGCAGTGACCGTGGCTTCGGTAGTGCAGATACGCAGTATTTT,NA,few,TRBJ2-3,TRBV6-4
CASSESGELFF,TGTGCCAGCAGTGAATCCGGGGAGCTGTTTTTT,NA,many,TRBJ2-2,TRBV6-1
CASSIAVADTQYF,TGTGCCAGTAGTATTGCGGTTGCAGATACGCAGTATTTT,NA,medium-sized,TRBJ2-3,TRBV19
CASSQDIAGGYNEQFF,TGTGCCAGCAGCCAAGATATAGCGGGAGGATACAATGAGCAGTTCTTC,TRBD2,NA,TRBJ2-1,TRBV4-2
CASSLAGGGQPQHF,TGTGCCAGCAGCTTGGCAGGGGGGGGTCAGCCCCAGCATTTT,TRBD1,few,TRBJ1-5,TRBV5-5
CASSQGGSSNQPQHF,TGTGCCAGCAGCCAAGGAGGGAGTAGCAATCAGCCCCAGCATTTT,NA,NA,TRBJ1-5,TRBV5-5
CVTSTQGSNQPQHF,TGTGTCACCAGCACACAGGGGAGCAATCAGCCCCAGCATTTT,TRBD1,NA,TRBJ1-5,TRBV15
CSARGGSRSNQPQHF,TGCAGTGCTAGAGGAGGGTCCAGAAGCAATCAGCCCCAGCATTTT,NA,NA,TRBJ1-5,TRBV20-1
CASSSQAYEQYF,TGTGCCAGCAGTTCTCAGGCCTACGAGCAGTACTTC,NA,NA,TRBJ2-7,TRBV12-3/TRBV12-4
CASSLQGTGGYTF,TGTGCCAGCAGTTTACAGGGGACGGGTGGCTACACCTTC,NA,few,TRBJ1-2,TRBV12-3/TRBV12-4
CASSTDRGVRDTGELFF,TGTGCCAGCAGTACGGACAGGGGCGTCCGGGACACCGGGGAGCTGTTTTTT,TRBD1,NA,TRBJ2-2,TRBV12-3/TRBV12-4
CASRVGDSPLHF,TGTGCCAGTCGGGTAGGGGATTCACCCCTCCACTTT,NA,medium-sized,TRBJ1-6,TRBV19
CASSLAKVGDNENIQYF,TGTGCCAGCAGTTTAGCGAAGGTCGGGGACAACGAAAACATTCAGTACTTC,NA,few,TRBJ2-4,TRBV12-3/TRBV12-4
CASSPTSAGRQPQHF,TGTGCCAGCTCCCCGACATCTGCAGGGAGACAGCCCCAGCATTTT,NA,few,TRBJ1-5,TRBV18
CAAAPASGQGKNEQFF,TGTGCCGCCGCTCCAGCTTCGGGACAGGGCAAAAATGAGCAGTTCTTC,TRBD1,NA,TRBJ2-1,TRBV24-1
CATSRSRNYGYTF,TGTGCCACCAGTCGCTCCAGGAACTATGGCTACACCTTC,NA,NA,TRBJ1-2,TRBV24-1
CASVAIGPPAAFF,TGTGCCAGCGTCGCAATCGGACCCCCGGCAGCTTTCTTT,NA,NA,TRBJ1-1,TRBV28
CASSGGGERTNYGYTF,TGTGCCAGTAGCGGGGGGGGGGAGAGGACTAACTATGGCTACACCTTC,NA,NA,TRBJ1-2,TRBV19